Listed below are T cell receptor beta chains from one sample, sequenced in a study of regulatory T cells in long-lasting Graves disease. MiXCR, run by TCRdb on the multiplex PCR reads, gives a single entry per CDR3 protein. The sample carries approximately 400,000 distinct CDR3 sequences, around 22% recorded once. Sequenced material: peripheral blood mononuclear cells (PBMCs), taken when the disease was refractory, from a patient treated with antithyroid drugs. The source of these receptors is a female donor with Graves disease. CDR3s include the opening cysteine and the closing phenylalanine or tryptophan. The D gene is left open where the match is weak. Expanded clones are given a class, and other clones once, few, many or no size at all.

TGTGCCAGCAGCCCAGAGGACAGCTCCTACGAGCAGTACTTC	CASSPEDSSYEQYF	TRBJ2-7	.	TRBV5-6	.
TGCAGTGCTAAGCAGGGGGGTGGCTACACCTTC	CSAKQGGGYTF	TRBJ1-2	TRBD1	TRBV20-1	many
TGTGCCAGCATGCCAACAGGGGGAGTGAAGCGAGCTTTCTTT	CASMPTGGVKRAFF	TRBJ1-1	TRBD1	TRBV28	many
TGTGCCAGCAGCTTATACAGGGGGACTAATGAAAAACTGTTTTTT	CASSLYRGTNEKLFF	TRBJ1-4	TRBD1	TRBV7-2	many
TGTGCCAGCAGTGGAAACAGGGCTTTGGACACCGGGGAGCTGTTTTTT	CASSGNRALDTGELFF	TRBJ2-2	.	TRBV25-1	.
TGTGCCAGCAGCTTAGGGTGGACGGCAGAGACCCAGTACTTC	CASSLGWTAETQYF	TRBJ2-5	.	TRBV7-9	few
TGTGCCAGCAGCTTAACCCCTGTTGAGGGAAGGTACGAGCAGTACTTC	CASSLTPVEGRYEQYF	TRBJ2-7	.	TRBV7-3	few
TGTGCCAGCAGCGGGGGACAGACCTTGGGAGATACGCAGTATTTT	CASSGGQTLGDTQYF	TRBJ2-3	TRBD1	TRBV3-1	.
TGTGCCACTCAGGGTGAGAAGACCCAGTACTTC	CATQGEKTQYF	TRBJ2-5	.	TRBV6-1	.
TGTGCCAGCAGCCCCGGGGGTAGCGGCTACGAGCAGTACTTC	CASSPGGSGYEQYF	TRBJ2-7	.	TRBV12-3/TRBV12-4	few